This TCR beta chain is from a study of T cell responses to AZD1222 COVID-19 vaccine (dated by TCRdb to the early 2020s). Context from the whole study: AZD1222 recipients with second doses at about 4 weeks or about 12 weeks were pooled, because spike-specific TCR depth and breadth did not differ between schedules. Trial participants were enrolled by age into subgroups of 18-55, 56-69 and 70-plus years, and around 150, 29 and 61 TCR-sequenced participants, respectively, were included in these subgroups. TCR sequencing covered 230 to 250 trial participants: 200 to 220 given two doses of AZD1222 and about 26 given two doses of MenACWY control vaccine. Results the study describes overall, beyond this receptor: Conclusions about previously exposed vaccinees were limited because only six AZD1222 recipients were SARS-CoV-2 seropositive at baseline. No day 14 peak-response samples were available, so repertoires were characterized only after the peak T cell response. The vaccine-associated CD4 TCRs covered the entire spike protein, and the dominant responses fell in regions 160-218 and 743-854. Participants were mostly white British, with more females than males. The authors suggested clonal diversity may have been underestimated. The 56-69-year group was small, and its depth increase did not reach significance, likely because of low power. Reportedly, almost half of the unique spike-specific TCRs recognized epitopes lying outside the regions that are mutated in the B.1.351 and B.1.1.7 variants. After two AZD1222 doses, spike-specific TCR breadth and depth were significantly higher than at day 0 and than in MenACWY recipients.

The CDR3 regions of human TCRbeta chains were subjected to immunosequencing. Under the source paper's analysis protocol: Repertoire TCRs were matched against a reference library of SARS-CoV-2-specific TCRs generated with the MIRA antigen-specificity platform. Breadth was defined as the fraction of unique TCRs that were SARS-CoV-2-associated. Depth was defined as the fraction of total T cells that were SARS-CoV-2-associated. Using the MIRA data, each spike-specific TCR was mapped to the spike region that the TCR reacts to and placed in a CD4 or CD8 class. Log10-transformed breadth and depth values were compared by one-way ANOVA with Sidak's multiple comparisons tests. In TCRdb, the immuneACCESS table is reduced to in-frame sequences with V and J assigned. These tables do not hold every clone; where another copy was compared, an unresolved V gene accounts for under half, and the others remain unexplained. Clonal size and the V and J genes are those of that table, whereas D and trimming came from the DNA. Across this sample there are some 97,000 clones, with about 88% seen only once. Together, the top ten hold about 1.8% of the sample.

CDR1 and CDR2 are read off the germline V gene as SNHLY and FYNNEI. The CDR3 contains 13 residues, cysteine and phenylalanine counted. Only the CDR3 part of the read is kept: 39 bases, read in frame from the first base. The trim is 6 bases for V and 1 base for J, with a gap of 9 bases between the germline ends. To note about this clone: The specificity of this receptor is unknown. No base quality information exists; no much larger clone differs at one position.

The time point label on this specimen signifies: baseline before first vaccination. Vaccinee samples came from UK trials COV001 and COV002, including a single-blind randomized controlled phase 2/3 trial of AZD1222 (ChAdOx1 nCoV-19) in healthy adults. For TCRbeta chain sequencing, PBMC samples were collected from trial participants at day 0 and at day 28 after the second dose. The chain was built from TRBV2 and TRBJ1-1; a confident D gene designation cannot be given. The sample was peripheral blood, taken on day 0 of AZD1222 vaccination. This clonotype originated in an adult in good health. The bases read TGTGCCAGCAGGTTCGGCAGGAACACTGAAGCTTTCTTT. Translated, this is CASRFGRNTEAFF.